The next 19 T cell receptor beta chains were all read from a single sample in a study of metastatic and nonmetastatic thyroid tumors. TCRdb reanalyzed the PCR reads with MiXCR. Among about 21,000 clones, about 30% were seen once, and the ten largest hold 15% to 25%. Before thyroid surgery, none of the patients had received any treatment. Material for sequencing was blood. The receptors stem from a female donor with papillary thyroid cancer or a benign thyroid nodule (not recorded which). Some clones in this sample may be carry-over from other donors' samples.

CDR3 coding DNA: TGTGCCAGCAGGTGGACGGGGAGGACGCCTGGAAACACCATATATTTT. Translation gives CASRWTGRTPGNTIYF. This chain connects TRBV6-1 to TRBJ1-3, with D unclear. Trimming removed 6 bases at V and 2 bases at J, with 17 bases between. This CDR3 spans 16 amino acids. Per germline, CDR1 MNHNS and CDR2 SASEGT.

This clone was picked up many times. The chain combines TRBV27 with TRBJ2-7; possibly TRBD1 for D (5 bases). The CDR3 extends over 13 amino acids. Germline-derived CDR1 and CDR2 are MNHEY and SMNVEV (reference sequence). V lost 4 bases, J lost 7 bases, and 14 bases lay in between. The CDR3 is CASSYRGPWEQYF. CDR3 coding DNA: TGTGCCAGCAGTTATAGGGGCCCCTGGGAGCAGTACTTC.

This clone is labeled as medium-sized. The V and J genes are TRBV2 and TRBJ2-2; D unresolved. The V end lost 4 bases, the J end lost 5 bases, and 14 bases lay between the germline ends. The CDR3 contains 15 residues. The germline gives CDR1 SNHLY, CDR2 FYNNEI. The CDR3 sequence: CASSGLRSQTGELFF. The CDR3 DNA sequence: TGTGCCAGCAGTGGGTTGCGGAGCCAGACCGGGGAGCTGTTTTTT.

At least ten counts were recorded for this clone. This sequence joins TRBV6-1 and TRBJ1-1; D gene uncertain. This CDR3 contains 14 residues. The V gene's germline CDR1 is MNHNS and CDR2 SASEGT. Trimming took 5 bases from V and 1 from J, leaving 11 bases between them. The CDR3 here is CASSYGWENTEAFF. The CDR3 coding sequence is TGTGCCAGCAGTTATGGTTGGGAGAACACTGAAGCTTTCTTT.

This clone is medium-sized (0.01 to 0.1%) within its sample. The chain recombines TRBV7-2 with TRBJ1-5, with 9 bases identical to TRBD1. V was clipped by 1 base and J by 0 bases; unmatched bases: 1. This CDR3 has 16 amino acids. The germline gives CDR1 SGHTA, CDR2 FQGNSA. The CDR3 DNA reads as TGTGCCAGCAGCTTAGGGGACAGGGTTAGCAATCAGCCCCAGCATTTT. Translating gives CASSLGDRVSNQPQHF.

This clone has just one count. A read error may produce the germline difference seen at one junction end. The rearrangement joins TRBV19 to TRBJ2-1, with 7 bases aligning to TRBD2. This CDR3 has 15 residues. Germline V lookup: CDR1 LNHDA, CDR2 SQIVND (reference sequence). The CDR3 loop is CASRIEAGWYYEQIF. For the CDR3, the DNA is TGTGCCAGTAGAATAGAAGCGGGGTGGTACTATGAGCAGATCTTC.

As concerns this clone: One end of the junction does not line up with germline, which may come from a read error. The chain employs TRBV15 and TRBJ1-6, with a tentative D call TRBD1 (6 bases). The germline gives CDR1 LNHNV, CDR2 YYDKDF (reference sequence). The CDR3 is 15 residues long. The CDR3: CATSRDTQGNSPLHF. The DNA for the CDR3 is TGCGCCACCAGCAGAGACACGCAGGGGAATTCACCCCTCCACTTT.

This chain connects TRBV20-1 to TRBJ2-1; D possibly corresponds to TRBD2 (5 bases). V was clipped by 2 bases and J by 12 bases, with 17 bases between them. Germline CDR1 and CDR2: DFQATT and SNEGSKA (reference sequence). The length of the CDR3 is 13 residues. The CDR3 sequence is CSARSTGKLRQFF. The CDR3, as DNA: TGCAGTGCTAGAAGTACCGGGAAATTAAGGCAGTTCTTC.

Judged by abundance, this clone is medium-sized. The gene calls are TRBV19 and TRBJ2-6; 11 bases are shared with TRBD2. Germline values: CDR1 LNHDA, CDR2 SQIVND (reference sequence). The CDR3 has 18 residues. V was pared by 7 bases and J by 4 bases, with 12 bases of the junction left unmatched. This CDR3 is CASTRTSGRPGGANVLTF. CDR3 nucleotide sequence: TGTGCCAGTACCCGGACTAGCGGGCGTCCGGGAGGGGCCAACGTCCTGACTTTC.

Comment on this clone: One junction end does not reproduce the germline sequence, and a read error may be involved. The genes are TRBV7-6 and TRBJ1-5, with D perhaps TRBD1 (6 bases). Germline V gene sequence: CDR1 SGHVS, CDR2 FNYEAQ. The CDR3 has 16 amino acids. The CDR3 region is CASSPGWRGSNLPQHF. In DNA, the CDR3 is TGTGCGAGCAGCCCGGGGTGGAGGGGGAGCAATCTGCCCCAGCATTTT.

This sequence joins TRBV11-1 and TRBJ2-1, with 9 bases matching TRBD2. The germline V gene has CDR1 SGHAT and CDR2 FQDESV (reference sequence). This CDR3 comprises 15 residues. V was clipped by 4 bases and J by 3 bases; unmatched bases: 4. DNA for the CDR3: TGTGCCAGCAGCTCGACTAGCGGAGTCTACAATGAGCAGTTCTTC. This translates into CASSSTSGVYNEQFF.

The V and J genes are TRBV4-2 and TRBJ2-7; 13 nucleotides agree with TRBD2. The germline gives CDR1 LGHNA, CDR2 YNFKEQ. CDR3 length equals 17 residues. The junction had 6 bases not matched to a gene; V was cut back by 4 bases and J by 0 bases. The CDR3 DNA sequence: TGTGCCAGCAGCCCCGGGACTAGCGGGGCCCGCTCCTACGAGCAGTACGTC. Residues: CASSPGTSGARSYEQYV.

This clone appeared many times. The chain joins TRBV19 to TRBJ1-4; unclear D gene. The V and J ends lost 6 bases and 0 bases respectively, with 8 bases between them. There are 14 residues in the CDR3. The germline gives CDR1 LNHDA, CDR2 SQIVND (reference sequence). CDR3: CASRGRTTNEKLFF. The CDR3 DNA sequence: TGTGCCAGTAGGGGCAGGACAACTAATGAAAAACTGTTTTTT.

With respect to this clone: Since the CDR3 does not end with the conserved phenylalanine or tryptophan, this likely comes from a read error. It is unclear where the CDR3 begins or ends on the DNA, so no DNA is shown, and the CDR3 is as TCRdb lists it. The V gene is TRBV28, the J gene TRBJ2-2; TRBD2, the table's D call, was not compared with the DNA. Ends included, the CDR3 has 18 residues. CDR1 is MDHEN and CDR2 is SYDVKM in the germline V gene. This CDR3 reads CASKYALSSGRRTWEMFL.

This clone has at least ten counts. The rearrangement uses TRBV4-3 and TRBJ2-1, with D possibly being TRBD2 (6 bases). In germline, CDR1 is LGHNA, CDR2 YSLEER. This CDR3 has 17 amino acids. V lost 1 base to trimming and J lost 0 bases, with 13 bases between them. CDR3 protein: CASSQVFRGASYNEQFF. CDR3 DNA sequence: TGCGCCAGCAGCCAAGTATTTCGCGGGGCCTCCTACAATGAGCAGTTCTTC.

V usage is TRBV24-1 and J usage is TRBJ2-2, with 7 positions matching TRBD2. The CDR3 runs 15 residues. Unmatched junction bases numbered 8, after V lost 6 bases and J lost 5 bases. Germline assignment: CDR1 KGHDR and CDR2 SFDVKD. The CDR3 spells CATSLEGGRTGELFF. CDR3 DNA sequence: TGTGCCACCAGTTTGGAGGGAGGGAGAACCGGGGAGCTGTTTTTT.

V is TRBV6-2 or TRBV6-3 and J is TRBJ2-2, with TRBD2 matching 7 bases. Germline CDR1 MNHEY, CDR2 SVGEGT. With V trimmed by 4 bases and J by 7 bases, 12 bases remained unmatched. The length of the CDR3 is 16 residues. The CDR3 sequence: CASSLAGEPGNGELFF. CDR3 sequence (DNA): TGTGCCAGCAGTTTGGCGGGGGAACCGGGAAACGGGGAGCTGTTTTTT.

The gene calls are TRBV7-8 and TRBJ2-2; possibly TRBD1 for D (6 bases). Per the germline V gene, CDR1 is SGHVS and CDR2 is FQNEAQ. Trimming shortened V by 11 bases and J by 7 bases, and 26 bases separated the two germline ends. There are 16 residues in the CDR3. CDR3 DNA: TGTGCCTTCAGCTTACAGGGCGACATGGGTATCGGGGAGCTGTTTTTT. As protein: CAFSLQGDMGIGELFF.

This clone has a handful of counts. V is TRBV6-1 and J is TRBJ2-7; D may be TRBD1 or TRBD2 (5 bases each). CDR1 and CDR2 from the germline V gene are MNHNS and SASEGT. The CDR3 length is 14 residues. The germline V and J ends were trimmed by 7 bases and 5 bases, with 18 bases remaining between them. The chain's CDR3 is CASTEGWGFDEQYF. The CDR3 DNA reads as TGTGCCAGCACAGAAGGGTGGGGGTTCGACGAGCAGTACTTC.